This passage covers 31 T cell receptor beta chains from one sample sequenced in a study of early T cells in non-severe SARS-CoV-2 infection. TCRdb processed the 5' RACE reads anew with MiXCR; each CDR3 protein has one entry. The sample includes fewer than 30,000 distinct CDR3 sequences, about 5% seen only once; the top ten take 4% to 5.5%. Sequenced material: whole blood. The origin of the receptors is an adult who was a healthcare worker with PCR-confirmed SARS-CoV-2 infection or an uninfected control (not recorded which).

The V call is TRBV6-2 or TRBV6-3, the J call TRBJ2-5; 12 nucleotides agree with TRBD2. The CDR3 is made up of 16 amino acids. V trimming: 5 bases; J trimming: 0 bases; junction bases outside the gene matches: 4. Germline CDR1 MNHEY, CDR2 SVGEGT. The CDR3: CASSLGLAGNQETQYF. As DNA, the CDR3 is TGTGCCAGCAGTCTGGGACTAGCGGGTAACCAAGAGACCCAGTACTTC.

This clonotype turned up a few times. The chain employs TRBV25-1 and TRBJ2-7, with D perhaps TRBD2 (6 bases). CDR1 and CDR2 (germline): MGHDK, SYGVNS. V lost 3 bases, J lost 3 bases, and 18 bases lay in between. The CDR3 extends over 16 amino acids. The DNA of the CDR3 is TGTGCCAGCAGTGACACGGAGGGGTCGTTTTACTACGAGCAGTACTTC. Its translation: CASSDTEGSFYYEQYF.

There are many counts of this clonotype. This CDR3 is CASSFSLTGATGELFF. The CDR3 coding sequence is TGTGCCAGCAGCTTTAGCTTGACAGGGGCCACCGGGGAGCTGTTTTTT. The chain has TRBV7-9 and TRBJ2-2; TRBD1 matches 8 bases. With V trimmed by 3 bases and J by 4 bases, 7 bases remained unmatched. There are 16 residues in the CDR3. The V gene's germline CDR1 is SEHNR and CDR2 FQNEAQ (reference sequence).

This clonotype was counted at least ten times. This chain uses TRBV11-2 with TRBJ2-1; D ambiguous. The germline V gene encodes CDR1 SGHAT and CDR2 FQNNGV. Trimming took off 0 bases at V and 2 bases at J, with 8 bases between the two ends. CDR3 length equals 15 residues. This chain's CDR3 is CASSLDLGTYNEQFF. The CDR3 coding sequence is TGTGCCAGCAGCTTAGATCTAGGAACCTACAATGAGCAGTTCTTC.

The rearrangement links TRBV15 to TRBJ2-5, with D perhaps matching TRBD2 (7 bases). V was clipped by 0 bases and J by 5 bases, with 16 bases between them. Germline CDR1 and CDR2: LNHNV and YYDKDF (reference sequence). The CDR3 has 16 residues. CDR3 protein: CATSRDGGAGLETQYF. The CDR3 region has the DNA TGTGCCACCAGCAGAGATGGGGGGGCCGGTTTGGAGACCCAGTACTTC.

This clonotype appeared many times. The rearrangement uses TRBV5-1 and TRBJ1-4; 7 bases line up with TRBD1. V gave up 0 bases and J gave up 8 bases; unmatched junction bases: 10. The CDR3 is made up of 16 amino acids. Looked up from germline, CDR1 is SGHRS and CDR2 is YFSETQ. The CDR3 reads CASSLGADRIGEKLFF. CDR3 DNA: TGCGCCAGCAGCTTGGGAGCGGACAGGATAGGGGAAAAACTGTTTTTT.

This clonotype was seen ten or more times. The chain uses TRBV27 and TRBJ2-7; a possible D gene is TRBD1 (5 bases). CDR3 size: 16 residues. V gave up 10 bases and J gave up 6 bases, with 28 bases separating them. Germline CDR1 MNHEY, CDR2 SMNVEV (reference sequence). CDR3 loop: CATHKGPGTLVSEQYF. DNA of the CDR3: TGTGCCACGCATAAGGGGCCGGGCACCCTGGTATCCGAGCAGTACTTC.

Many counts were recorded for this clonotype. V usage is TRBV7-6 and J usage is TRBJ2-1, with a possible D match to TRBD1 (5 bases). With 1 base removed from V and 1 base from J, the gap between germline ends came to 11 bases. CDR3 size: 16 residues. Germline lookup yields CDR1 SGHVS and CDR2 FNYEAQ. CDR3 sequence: CASSLGTRDSYNEQFF. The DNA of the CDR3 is TGTGCCAGCAGCTTAGGTACCAGGGATTCCTACAATGAGCAGTTCTTC.

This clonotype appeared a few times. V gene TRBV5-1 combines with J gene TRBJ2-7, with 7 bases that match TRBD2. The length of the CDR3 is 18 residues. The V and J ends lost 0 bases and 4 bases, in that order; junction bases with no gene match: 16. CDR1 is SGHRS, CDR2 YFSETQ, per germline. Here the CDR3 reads CASSLEWSLRGSGYEQYF. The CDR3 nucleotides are TGCGCCAGCAGCTTGGAGTGGTCCCTTCGCGGGAGCGGTTACGAGCAGTACTTC.

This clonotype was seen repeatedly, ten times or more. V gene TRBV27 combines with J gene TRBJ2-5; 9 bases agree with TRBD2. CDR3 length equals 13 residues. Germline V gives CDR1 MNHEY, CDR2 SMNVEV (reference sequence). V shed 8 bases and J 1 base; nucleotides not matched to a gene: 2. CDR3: CASGLASQETQYF. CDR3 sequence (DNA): TGTGCCAGCGGACTAGCGAGCCAAGAGACCCAGTACTTC.

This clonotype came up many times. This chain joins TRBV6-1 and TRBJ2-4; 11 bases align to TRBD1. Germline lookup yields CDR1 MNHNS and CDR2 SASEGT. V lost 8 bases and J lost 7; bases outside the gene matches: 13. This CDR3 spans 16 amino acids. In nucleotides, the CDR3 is TGTGCCAGCTGCTGCCCTGGACAGGGGGCATTCAACATTCAGTACTTC. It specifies CASCCPGQGAFNIQYF.

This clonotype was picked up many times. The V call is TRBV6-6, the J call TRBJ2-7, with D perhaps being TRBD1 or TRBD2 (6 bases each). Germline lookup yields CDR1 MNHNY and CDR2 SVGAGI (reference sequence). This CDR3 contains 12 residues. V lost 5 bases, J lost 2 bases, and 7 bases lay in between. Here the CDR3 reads CASSGGPYEQYF. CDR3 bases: TGTGCCAGCAGTGGGGGGCCCTACGAGCAGTACTTC.

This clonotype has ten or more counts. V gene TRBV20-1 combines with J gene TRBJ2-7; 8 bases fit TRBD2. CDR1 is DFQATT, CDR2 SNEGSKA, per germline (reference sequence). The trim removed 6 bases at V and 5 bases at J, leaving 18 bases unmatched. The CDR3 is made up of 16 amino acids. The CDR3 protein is CSAGGGGGLNNNEQYF. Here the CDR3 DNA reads TGCAGTGCCGGGGGGGGTGGCGGACTAAATAATAACGAGCAGTACTTC.

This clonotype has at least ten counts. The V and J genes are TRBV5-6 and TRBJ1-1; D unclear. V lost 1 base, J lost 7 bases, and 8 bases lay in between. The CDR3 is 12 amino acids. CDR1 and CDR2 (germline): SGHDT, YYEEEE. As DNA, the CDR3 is TGTGCCAGCAGCTTGAGGCAGGTTGAAGCTTTCTTT. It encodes CASSLRQVEAFF.

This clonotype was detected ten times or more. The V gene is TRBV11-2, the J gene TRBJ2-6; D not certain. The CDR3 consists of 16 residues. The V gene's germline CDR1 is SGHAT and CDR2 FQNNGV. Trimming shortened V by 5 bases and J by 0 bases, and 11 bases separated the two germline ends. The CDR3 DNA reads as TGTGCCAGCAGCCTCCTAATGCTCTCTGGGGCCAACGTCCTGACTTTC. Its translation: CASSLLMLSGANVLTF.

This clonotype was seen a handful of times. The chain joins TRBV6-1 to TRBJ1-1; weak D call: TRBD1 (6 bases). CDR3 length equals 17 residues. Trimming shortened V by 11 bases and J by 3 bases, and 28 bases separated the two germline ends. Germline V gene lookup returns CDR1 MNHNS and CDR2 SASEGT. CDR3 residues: CACDMGARPTRDTEAFF. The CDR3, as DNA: TGTGCCTGCGACATGGGGGCTAGGCCCACTAGGGACACTGAAGCTTTCTTT.

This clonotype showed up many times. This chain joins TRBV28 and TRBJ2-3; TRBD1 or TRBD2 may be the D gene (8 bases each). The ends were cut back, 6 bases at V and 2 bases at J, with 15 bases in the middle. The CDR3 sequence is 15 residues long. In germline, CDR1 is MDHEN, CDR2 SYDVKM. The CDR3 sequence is CASSGRDRLTDTQYF. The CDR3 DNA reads TGTGCCAGCAGCGGGAGGGACAGGCTCACAGATACGCAGTATTTT.

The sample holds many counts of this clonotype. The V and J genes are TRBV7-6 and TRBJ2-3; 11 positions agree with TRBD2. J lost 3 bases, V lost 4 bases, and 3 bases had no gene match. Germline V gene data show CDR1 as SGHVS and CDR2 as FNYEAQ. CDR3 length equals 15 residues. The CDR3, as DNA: TGTGCCAGCAGCTCTAGCGGGAGGTCGACAGATACGCAGTATTTT. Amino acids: CASSSSGRSTDTQYF.

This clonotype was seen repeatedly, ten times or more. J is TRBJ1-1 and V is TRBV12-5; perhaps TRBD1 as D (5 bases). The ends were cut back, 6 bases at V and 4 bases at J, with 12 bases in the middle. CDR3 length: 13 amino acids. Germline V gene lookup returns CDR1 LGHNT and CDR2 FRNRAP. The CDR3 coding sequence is TGTGCTAGTGGCCGGCTCGGGGGCACTGAAGCTTTCTTT. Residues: CASGRLGGTEAFF.

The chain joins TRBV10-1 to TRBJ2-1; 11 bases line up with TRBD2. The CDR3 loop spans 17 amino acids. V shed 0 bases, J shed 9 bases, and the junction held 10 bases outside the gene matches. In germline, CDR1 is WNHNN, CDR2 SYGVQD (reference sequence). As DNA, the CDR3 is TGCGCCAGCAGTGAGTCGGGGGGGACTAGCGGCTTGGGTGAGCAGTTCTTC. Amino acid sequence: CASSESGGTSGLGEQFF.

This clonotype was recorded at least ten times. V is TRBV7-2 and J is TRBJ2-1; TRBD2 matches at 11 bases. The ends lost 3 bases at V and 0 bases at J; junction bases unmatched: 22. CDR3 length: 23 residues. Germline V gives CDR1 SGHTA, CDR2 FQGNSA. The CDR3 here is CASSFPGAPLASGRTISYNEQFF. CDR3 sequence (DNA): TGTGCCAGCAGCTTTCCGGGGGCCCCTCTGGCTAGCGGGAGGACAATCTCCTACAATGAGCAGTTCTTC.

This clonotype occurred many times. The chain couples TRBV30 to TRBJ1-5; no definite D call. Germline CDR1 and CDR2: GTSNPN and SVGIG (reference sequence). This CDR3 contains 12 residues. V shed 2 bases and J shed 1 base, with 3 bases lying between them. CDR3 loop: CAWSNSNQPQHF. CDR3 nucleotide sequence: TGTGCCTGGAGTAACAGCAATCAGCCCCAGCATTTT. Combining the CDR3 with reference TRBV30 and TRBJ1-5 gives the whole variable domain SQTIHQWPATLVQPVGSPLSLECTVEGTSNPNLYWYRQAAGRGLQLLFYSVGIGQISSEVPQNLSASRPQDRQFILSSKKLLLSDSGFYLCAWSNSNQPQHFGDGTRLSIL.

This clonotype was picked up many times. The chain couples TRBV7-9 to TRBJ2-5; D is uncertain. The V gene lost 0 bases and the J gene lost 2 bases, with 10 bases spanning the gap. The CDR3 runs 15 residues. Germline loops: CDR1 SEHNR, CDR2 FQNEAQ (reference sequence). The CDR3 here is CASSLAEVLQETQYF. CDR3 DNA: TGTGCCAGCAGCTTAGCCGAGGTACTTCAAGAGACCCAGTACTTC.

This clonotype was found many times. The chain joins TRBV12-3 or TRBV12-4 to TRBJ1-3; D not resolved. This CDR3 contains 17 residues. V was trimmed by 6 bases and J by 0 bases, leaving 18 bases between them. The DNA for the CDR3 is TGTGCCAGCAGCTTACATGAGGCCGGAATCTCTGGAAACACCATATATTTT. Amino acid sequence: CASSLHEAGISGNTIYF.

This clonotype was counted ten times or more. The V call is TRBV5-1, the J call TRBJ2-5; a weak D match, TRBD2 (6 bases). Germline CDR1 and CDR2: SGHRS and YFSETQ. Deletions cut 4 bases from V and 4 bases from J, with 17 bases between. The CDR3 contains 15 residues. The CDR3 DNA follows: TGCGCCAGCAGCCCCGGTGGAGGGAAGGGAGAGACCCAGTACTTC. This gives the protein CASSPGGGKGETQYF.

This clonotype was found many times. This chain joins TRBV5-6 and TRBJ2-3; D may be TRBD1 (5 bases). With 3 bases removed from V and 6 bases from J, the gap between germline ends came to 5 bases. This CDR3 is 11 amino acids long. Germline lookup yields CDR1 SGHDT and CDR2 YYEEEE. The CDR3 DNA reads TGTGCCAGCAGCTCAGGGGATACGCAGTATTTT. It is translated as CASSSGDTQYF. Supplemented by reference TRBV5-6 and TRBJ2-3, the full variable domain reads DAGVTQSPTHLIKTRGQQVTLRCSPKSGHDTVSWYQQALGQGPQFIFQYYEEEERQRGNFPDRFSGHQFPNYSSELNVNALLLGDSALYLCASSSGDTQYFGPGTRLTVL.

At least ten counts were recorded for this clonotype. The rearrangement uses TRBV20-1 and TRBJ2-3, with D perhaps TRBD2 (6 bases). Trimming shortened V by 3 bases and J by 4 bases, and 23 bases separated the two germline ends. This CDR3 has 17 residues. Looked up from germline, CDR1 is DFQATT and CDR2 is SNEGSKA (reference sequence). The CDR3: CSASPFGSRDVADTQYF. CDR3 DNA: TGCAGTGCTAGTCCCTTTGGGTCGCGGGACGTTGCAGATACGCAGTATTTT.

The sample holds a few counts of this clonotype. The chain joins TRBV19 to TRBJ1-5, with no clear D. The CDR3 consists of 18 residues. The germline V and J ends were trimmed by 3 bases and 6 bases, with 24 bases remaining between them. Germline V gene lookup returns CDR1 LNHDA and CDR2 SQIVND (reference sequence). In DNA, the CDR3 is TGTGCCAGTAGTATCCTACCCTCGGACCTGCCGATCGGTCAGCCCCAGCATTTT. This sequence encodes CASSILPSDLPIGQPQHF.

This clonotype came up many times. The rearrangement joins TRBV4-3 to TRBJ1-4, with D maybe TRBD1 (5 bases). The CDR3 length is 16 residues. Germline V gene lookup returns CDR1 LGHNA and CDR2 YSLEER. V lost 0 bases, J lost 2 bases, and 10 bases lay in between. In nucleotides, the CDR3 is TGCGCCAGCAGCCAAGATCCAGGGCCGACTAATGAAAAACTGTTTTTT. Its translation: CASSQDPGPTNEKLFF.

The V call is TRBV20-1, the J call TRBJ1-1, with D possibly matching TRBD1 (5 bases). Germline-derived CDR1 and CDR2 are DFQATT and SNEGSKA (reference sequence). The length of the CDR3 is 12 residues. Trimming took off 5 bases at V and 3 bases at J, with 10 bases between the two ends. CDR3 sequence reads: CSAGTGYTEAFF. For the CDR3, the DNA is TGCAGTGCTGGTACAGGCTACACTGAAGCTTTCTTT.

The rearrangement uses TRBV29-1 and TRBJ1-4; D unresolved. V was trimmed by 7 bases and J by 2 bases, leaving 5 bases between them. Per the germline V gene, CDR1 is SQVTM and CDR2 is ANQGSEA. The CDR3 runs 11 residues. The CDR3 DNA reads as TGCAGCGGTCGCACTAATGAAAAACTGTTTTTT. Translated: CSGRTNEKLFF.